This TCR beta chain came from a study of blood T cells in healthy people across ages. The CDR3 runs 13 residues. Germline CDR1 DFQATT, CDR2 SNEGSKA (reference sequence). Primed by a sample-barcoded 5' primer and a J-beta primer mix, a second PCR proceeded for 7 to 11 cycles. A single record per CDR3 protein comes from TCRdb applying MiXCR to the 5' RACE reads. The sample has around 750,000 distinct CDR3 sequences; roughly 50% are singletons. Sequenced sample: blood. This TCR came from an older man in good health. The chain employs TRBV20-1 and TRBJ2-5; 11 nucleotides agree with TRBD2. The DNA end is more similar to TRBJ2-7, so the J call may be wrong. DNA of the CDR3: TGCAGTGCCACTAGCGGGAGTGCGAACGAGCAGTACTTC. Its protein is CSATSGSANEQYF.